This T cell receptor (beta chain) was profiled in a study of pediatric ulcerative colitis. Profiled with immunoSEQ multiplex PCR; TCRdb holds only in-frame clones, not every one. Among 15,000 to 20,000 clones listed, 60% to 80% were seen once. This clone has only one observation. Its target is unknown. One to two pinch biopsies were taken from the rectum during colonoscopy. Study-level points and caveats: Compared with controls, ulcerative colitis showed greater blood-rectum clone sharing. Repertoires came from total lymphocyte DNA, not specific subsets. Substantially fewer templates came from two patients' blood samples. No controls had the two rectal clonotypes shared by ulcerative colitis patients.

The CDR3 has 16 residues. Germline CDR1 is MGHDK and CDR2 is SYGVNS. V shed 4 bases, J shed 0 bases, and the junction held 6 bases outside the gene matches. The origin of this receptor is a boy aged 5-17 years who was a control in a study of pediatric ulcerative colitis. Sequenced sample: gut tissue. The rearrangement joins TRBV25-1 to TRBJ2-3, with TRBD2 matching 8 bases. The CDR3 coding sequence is TGTGCCAGCAGTGGGGCTGGACTAGCAAGCACAGATACGCAGTATTTT. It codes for CASSGAGLASTDTQYF. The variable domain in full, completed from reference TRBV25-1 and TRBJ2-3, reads EADIYQTPRYLVIGTGKKITLECSQTMGHDKMYWYQQDPGMELHLIHYSYGVNSTEKGDLSSESTVSRIRTEHFPLTLESARPSHTSQYLCASSGAGLASTDTQYFGPGTRLTVL.